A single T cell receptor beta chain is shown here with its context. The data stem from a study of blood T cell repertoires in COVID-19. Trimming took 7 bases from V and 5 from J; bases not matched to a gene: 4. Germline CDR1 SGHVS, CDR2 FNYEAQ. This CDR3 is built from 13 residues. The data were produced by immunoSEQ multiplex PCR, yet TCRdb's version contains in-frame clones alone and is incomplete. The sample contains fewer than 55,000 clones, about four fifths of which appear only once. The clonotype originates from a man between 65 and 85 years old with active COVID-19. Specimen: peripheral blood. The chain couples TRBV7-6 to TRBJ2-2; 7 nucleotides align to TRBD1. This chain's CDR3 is CASKGAGTGELFF. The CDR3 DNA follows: TGTGCCAGCAAGGGGGCTGGGACCGGGGAGCTGTTTTTT.